This note documents a single T cell receptor beta chain sequence. This specimen comes from a study of blood T cell repertoires in COVID-19. The wider study: Italy, Spain and the United States were the sources of the convalescent and acute COVID-19 samples. T cells, B-cell-depleted T cells, or PBMCs provided the cDNA or gDNA that served as material.

In the source study's methods: By means of reference gene primer amplification, nucleated cell counts were estimated. The method was immunoSEQ multiplex PCR; TCRdb's version includes in-frame clones alone and lacks a portion of them. The V and J calls and clone size are taken from that table; D and trimming were inferred from the DNA. The sample shows 110,000 to 150,000 clones, more than 80% of them seen only once. From germline, CDR1 is MDHEN and CDR2 SYDVKM. This CDR3 region has 16 residues. V was cut by 1 base and J by 1 base, with 13 bases left in between. The chain couples TRBV28 to TRBJ1-2, with D possibly being TRBD1 (6 bases). Sequencing input: peripheral blood. This TCR derives from a human donor in a cohort sampled during active COVID-19. This chain's CDR3 is CASSLLGRGYNYGYTF. CDR3 nucleotide sequence: TGTGCCAGCAGTTTATTGGGCAGGGGTTATAACTATGGCTACACCTTC.